A selection of T cell receptor beta chains follows, all from one sample in a study of blood T cells in healthy people across ages. A single record per CDR3 protein comes from TCRdb applying MiXCR to the 5' RACE reads. Among around 2 million distinct CDR3 sequences, 30% to 40% were seen once, and the ten largest hold 20% to 25%. The sequenced sample consisted of blood. Receptors originate from a human donor in good health. Each CDR3 is given with its conserved first and last residue. A D gene is named only where the DNA matches it firmly. Rows give clone size only sometimes, using once, few, many, or a class for an expanded clone.

j_gene	d_gene	abundance	v_gene	CDR3nt	CDR3aa
TRBJ2-1	TRBD1	once	TRBV29-1	TGCAACGACCTAGGACAGGGAATCTCTGAGCAGTTCTTC	CNDLGQGISEQFF
TRBJ2-7	NA	NA	TRBV7-2	TGTGCCAGCAGCGCCGACTATTCCTCCTACGAGCAGTACTTC	CASSADYSSYEQYF
TRBJ1-2	TRBD1	NA	TRBV7-2	TGTGCCAGCAGCTACGGCGACAGGGTGTTGGGCTACACCTTC	CASSYGDRVLGYTF
TRBJ2-3	TRBD1	NA	TRBV6-6	TGTGCCAGCAGTTACCGGGACAGGGGGCCATCAGATACGCAGTATTTT	CASSYRDRGPSDTQYF
TRBJ2-1	NA	NA	TRBV15	TGTGCCACCAGCAGAGATAAGGCAGTATCCTACAATGAGCAGTTCTTC	CATSRDKAVSYNEQFF
TRBJ2-1	TRBD1	few	TRBV7-9	TGTGCCAGCAGCTCGCAGCGACAGGGTGACGAGCAGTTCTTC	CASSSQRQGDEQFF
TRBJ1-2	TRBD1	NA	TRBV12-3/TRBV12-4	TGTGCCAGCAAACCGGGACAGTATTATGGCTACACCTTC	CASKPGQYYGYTF
TRBJ1-2	NA	many	TRBV12-3/TRBV12-4	TGTGCCAGCTTAGCCAATTATGGCTACACCTTC	CASLANYGYTF
TRBJ1-2	NA	NA	TRBV12-3/TRBV12-4	TGTGCCAGCAGGGGTCTGGGGTTATTCTATGGCTACACCTTC	CASRGLGLFYGYTF
TRBJ2-2	NA	NA	TRBV5-6	TGTGCCAGCAGCTTTCTTAGCGCCGGGGAGCTGTTTTTT	CASSFLSAGELFF
TRBJ2-7	TRBD1	NA	TRBV20-1	TGCAGTGCTACTCGGACAGGGAACACCTACGAGCAGTACTTC	CSATRTGNTYEQYF
TRBJ2-1	TRBD2	NA	TRBV5-1	TGCGCCAGCAGCTTTCAGCGGGGGGTCGAGAATGTGCAGTTCTTC	CASSFQRGVENVQFF
TRBJ1-1	TRBD1	NA	TRBV7-2	TGTGCCAGCAGTTTAGGGGACAGGGGGCGCGAAGCTTTCTTT	CASSLGDRGREAFF
TRBJ1-5	NA	few	TRBV28	TGTGCCAGCAGTTTGCCTCCAGGGTCGGGTCAGCCCCAGCATTTT	CASSLPPGSGQPQHF
TRBJ2-1	NA	NA	TRBV7-8	TGTGCCAGCAGCACAGGGTACGGGTGCAATGAGCAGTTCTTC	CASSTGYGCNEQFF
TRBJ1-5	NA	NA	TRBV7-2	TGTGCCAGCAGCAGCGACTGGGGCCAGCCCCAGCATTTT	CASSSDWGQPQHF
TRBJ2-1	TRBD1	NA	TRBV5-8	TGTGCCAGCAGACGGCTGGGACAGGGGGACAATGAGCAGTTCTTC	CASRRLGQGDNEQFF
TRBJ2-7	NA	many	TRBV5-1	TGCGCCAGCAGCGGGGACAACTCCTACGAGCAGTACTTC	CASSGDNSYEQYF
TRBJ2-1	NA	NA	TRBV9	TGTGCCAGCACATCCGGGACTCGCTCCTACAATGAGCAGTTCTTC	CASTSGTRSYNEQFF
TRBJ1-2	NA	NA	TRBV28	TGTGCCAGCAGTCCCTCTCGGGGGCTAGTTCTTTATGGCTACACCTTC	CASSPSRGLVLYGYTF
TRBJ2-3	NA	few	TRBV25-1	TGTGCCAGCGGGACGGATGTCACAGATACGCAGTATTTT	CASGTDVTDTQYF
TRBJ2-7	TRBD1	NA	TRBV5-5	TGTGCCAGCAGCAAGGACAGGGAAGCCTCCTACGAGCAGTACTTC	CASSKDREASYEQYF
TRBJ1-2	TRBD1	NA	TRBV2	TGTGCCAGCGGGCTGGGAACAGGGACAGGGGATGGCTACACCTTC	CASGLGTGTGDGYTF
TRBJ2-1	NA	few	TRBV12-3/TRBV12-4	TGTGCCAGCAGTTTGGGCCGAGGAGATCTCTATGAGCAGTTCTTC	CASSLGRGDLYEQFF
TRBJ1-2	TRBD1	NA	TRBV7-9	TGTGCCAGCAGAAAGGGGGCGGAGAAGTACGGCTACACCTTC	CASRKGAEKYGYTF
TRBJ2-3	NA	NA	TRBV6-6	TGTGCCAGCAATCAACGGGGCCTTAGCACAGATACGCAGTATTTT	CASNQRGLSTDTQYF
TRBJ2-5	NA	NA	TRBV7-2	TGTGCCAGCAGCTTGGAGGGCGACAGGGCGCAGTACTTC	CASSLEGDRAQYF
TRBJ1-5	NA	few	TRBV7-2	TGTGCCAGCAGCTTAGCGCCAGGAGATCAGCCCCAGCATTTT	CASSLAPGDQPQHF
TRBJ2-7	TRBD1	many	TRBV7-2	TGTGCCAGCAGCTTTGGGACAGGGGTCTACGAGCAGTACTTC	CASSFGTGVYEQYF
TRBJ1-2	TRBD1	NA	TRBV6-2/TRBV6-3	TGTGCCAGCAGTTACTCGCTGGGACAGGGGTATGGCTACACCTTC	CASSYSLGQGYGYTF
TRBJ1-6	TRBD1	NA	TRBV4-2	TGTGCCAGCAGCGCGGAACAGGGGGAAGGATCACCCCTCCACTTT	CASSAEQGEGSPLHF
TRBJ2-3	TRBD2	few	TRBV7-2	TGTGCCAGCAGCTTTTTCGCGGGGGAACTCACAGATACGCAGTATTTT	CASSFFAGELTDTQYF
TRBJ1-2	TRBD1	many	TRBV12-3/TRBV12-4	TGTGCCAGCAGTAACAGGGGCTACTATGGCTACACCTTC	CASSNRGYYGYTF
TRBJ1-1	TRBD1	few	TRBV20-1	TGCAGTGCTCCGGGACAGGGGGACACTGAAGCTTTCTTT	CSAPGQGDTEAFF
TRBJ1-1	NA	many	TRBV3-1	TGTGCCAGCAGCCAGACAGTGAACACTGAAGCTTTCTTT	CASSQTVNTEAFF
TRBJ1-5	NA	NA	TRBV20-1	TGCAGTGCTAGACCCAGGGTGAATAGCAATCAGCCCCAGCATTTT	CSARPRVNSNQPQHF
TRBJ1-2	NA	NA	TRBV5-1	TGCGCCAGCAGAAAGGGGACACTTTATAACTATGGCTACACCTTC	CASRKGTLYNYGYTF
TRBJ1-2	TRBD1	few	TRBV9	TGTGCCAGCTATAAGGGGGCAAGAATCTATGGCTACACCTTC	CASYKGARIYGYTF
TRBJ1-2	NA	NA	TRBV14	TGTGCCAGCAGCCAAGATCAAATCGTGGACGCCTGCCTCGGGTTATGCTATGGCTACACCTTC	CASSQDQIVDACLGLCYGYTF
TRBJ1-5	NA	NA	TRBV6-6	TGTGCCAGCAGTGCCGGGATTAATCAGCCCCAGCATTTT	CASSAGINQPQHF
TRBJ2-2	NA	NA	TRBV15	TGTGCCACCAGCAGAGATCGGGGAAGAAACACCGGGGAGCTGTTTTTT	CATSRDRGRNTGELFF
TRBJ1-5	NA	few	TRBV21-1	TGTGCCAGCAGCATTAGGCCAGGCATTCAGCCCCAGCATTTT	CASSIRPGIQPQHF
TRBJ2-3	NA	few	TRBV6-6	TGTGCCAGCAGTTCCACGTCAGATACGCAGTATTTT	CASSSTSDTQYF
TRBJ2-4	TRBD2	NA	TRBV11-3	TGTGCCAGCAGCCGGGGGGAGGACATTCAGTACTTC	CASSRGEDIQYF
TRBJ2-3	NA	few	TRBV3-1	TGTGCCAGCAGCCCACTGATGAGCACAGATACGCAGTATTTT	CASSPLMSTDTQYF
TRBJ2-5	NA	few	TRBV3-1	TGTGCCAGCAGCAAAAGTTTTTATCCGTACTTC	CASSKSFYPYF
TRBJ2-7	NA	NA	TRBV29-1	TGCAGCGTTGAAGAGCGGGGCACCCGACCCTACGAGCAGTACTTC	CSVEERGTRPYEQYF
TRBJ2-3	TRBD2	few	TRBV7-6	TGTGCCAGCAGCTTAGTTGCGGGGGGTATGGATACGCAGTATTTT	CASSLVAGGMDTQYF
TRBJ2-3	NA	few	TRBV10-3	TGTGCCACCACTACAGAGCCCCAGGGATCAGATACGCAGTATTTT	CATTTEPQGSDTQYF
TRBJ2-7	TRBD1	NA	TRBV30	TGTGCCTGGAGTGTTCTGGGGGGGACAGGGGAGAAGGAGCAGTACTTC	CAWSVLGGTGEKEQYF
TRBJ2-7	NA	NA	TRBV29-1	TGCAGCGTTGAAGATGTACACAACCTTAACTACGAGCAGTACTTC	CSVEDVHNLNYEQYF
TRBJ1-1	NA	NA	TRBV7-8	TGTGCCAGCACCCATGGGAGGGGTTTAACTGAAGCTTTCTTT	CASTHGRGLTEAFF
TRBJ1-2	TRBD1	few	TRBV5-1	TGCGCCAGCAGCCAACGATGGACAGGGTCGGACTATGGCTACACCTTC	CASSQRWTGSDYGYTF
TRBJ1-2	TRBD1	once	TRBV29-1	TGCAGCGTTTACGGGACAGACTACTATGGCCACACCTTC	CSVYGTDYYGHTF